These 11 T cell receptor beta chains came from one sample sequenced in a study of cytomegalovirus exposure and HLA in healthy donors. The protocol was immunoSEQ multiplex PCR, while the TCRdb copy is restricted to in-frame clones and leaves out a portion. The sample includes 130,000 or so clones, about nine tenths of them seen just once. The sequenced sample consisted of PBMCs. These receptors were obtained from a man in his thirties or forties in good health and CMV-seronegative.

J is TRBJ1-3 and V is TRBV18; the D is unclear. The germline V gene encodes CDR1 KGHSH and CDR2 LQKENI. The CDR3 runs 13 residues. With 4 bases removed from V and 2 bases from J, the gap between germline ends came to 6 bases. The CDR3 protein is CASSLTTGNTIYF. CDR3 nucleotides: TGTGCCAGCTCACTAACAACTGGAAACACCATATATTTT. Drawing the rest from reference TRBV18 and TRBJ1-3, the complete variable domain is NAGVMQNPRHLVRRRGQEARLRCSPMKGHSHVYWYRQLPEEGLKFMVYLQKENIIDESGMPKERFSAEFPKEGPSILRIQQVVRGDSAAYFCASSLTTGNTIYFGEGSWLTVV.

This sequence joins TRBV27 and TRBJ2-7; 8 bases map to TRBD1. CDR1 MNHEY and CDR2 SMNVEV come from the germline V gene (reference sequence). The CDR3 runs 15 residues. V gave up 5 bases and J gave up 6 bases; unmatched junction bases: 12. CDR3 protein: CASSQTGTGYPEQYF. DNA of the CDR3: TGTGCCAGCAGTCAAACCGGGACAGGCTACCCCGAGCAGTACTTC.

The chain uses TRBV6-1 and TRBJ2-3, with TRBD1 matching over 7 bases. With 7 bases clipped from V and 3 bases from J, the junction kept 4 bases outside the gene matches. The germline CDR1 and CDR2 sequences are MNHNS and SASEGT. This CDR3 region has 13 residues. CDR3 residues: CASKPGQTDTQYF. The CDR3 nucleotides read TGTGCCAGCAAGCCGGGACAGACAGATACGCAGTATTTT.

The CDR3 DNA follows: TGTGCCAGCAGCTTATCCCCGGGACTAGCCCATGAGCAGTTCTTC. Translated, it gives CASSLSPGLAHEQFF. The J gene is TRBJ2-1, the V gene TRBV7-9; 9 bases are a match to TRBD2. Germline V gene sequence: CDR1 SEHNR, CDR2 FQNEAQ (reference sequence). The CDR3 spans 15 residues. With V trimmed by 2 bases and J by 8 bases, 7 bases remained unmatched.

The rearrangement joins TRBV6-5 to TRBJ2-1; 7 bases line up with TRBD1. This CDR3 contains 15 residues. V lost 6 bases to trimming and J lost 1 base; unmatched junction nucleotides: 6. CDR1 is MNHEY, CDR2 SVGAGI, per germline. The CDR3 spells CASSQDRLSYNEQFF. In nucleotides, the CDR3 is TGTGCCAGCAGCCAGGACAGGCTTTCCTACAATGAGCAGTTCTTC.

The chain combines TRBV19 with TRBJ1-2, with unresolved D. With 3 bases removed from V and 0 bases from J, the gap between germline ends came to 8 bases. The CDR3 sequence is 14 residues long. CDR1 and CDR2 from the germline V gene are LNHDA and SQIVND (reference sequence). CDR3 in amino acids: CASSIATSNYGYTF. The CDR3 coding sequence is TGTGCCAGTAGTATCGCCACTTCTAACTATGGCTACACCTTC.

The genes are TRBV7-2 and TRBJ1-2, with no clear D. The CDR3 has 14 amino acids. CDR1 is SGHTA, CDR2 FQGNSA, per germline. Trimming removed 1 base at V and 0 bases at J, with 6 bases between. CDR3 in amino acids: CASSLDGANYGYTF. In DNA, the CDR3 is TGTGCCAGCAGCTTAGACGGAGCTAACTATGGCTACACCTTC.

This clone was seen a handful of times. J is TRBJ1-6 and V is TRBV6-5; D unresolved. CDR3 size: 14 residues. V lost 0 bases and J lost 10, with 10 bases in between. The germline gives CDR1 MNHEY, CDR2 SVGAGI. The CDR3 DNA reads as TGTGCCAGCAGTTACTCGAGCGACGGATCACCCCTCCACTTT. Translation: CASSYSSDGSPLHF.

The chain joins TRBV7-9 to TRBJ2-7; tentatively, D is TRBD2 (5 bases). The V gene's germline CDR1 is SEHNR and CDR2 FQNEAQ (reference sequence). This CDR3 is 12 amino acids long. Trimming removed 4 bases from V and 3 bases from J, with 7 bases in between. CDR3: CASSYGDYEQYF. The CDR3 nucleotides read TGTGCCAGCAGCTACGGGGACTACGAGCAGTACTTC.

The chain links TRBV28 to TRBJ2-1, with 7 positions matching TRBD2. Trimming cost V 8 bases and J 3 bases; bases outside gene matches: 4. The CDR3 has 13 amino acids. Germline CDR1 reads MDHEN; CDR2 reads SYDVKM. CDR3 sequence (DNA): TGTGCCAGCGGGACGGGGGGCTACAATGAGCAGTTCTTC. Its translation: CASGTGGYNEQFF.

This chain joins TRBV6-1 and TRBJ1-6; no firm D call. Looked up from germline, CDR1 is MNHNS and CDR2 is SASEGT. CDR3 length: 14 residues. Trimming shortened V by 4 bases and J by 10 bases, and 14 bases separated the two germline ends. The DNA for the CDR3 is TGTGCCAGCAGTGCGACCAGAACGGAGTCACCCCTCCACTTT. This sequence encodes CASSATRTESPLHF.